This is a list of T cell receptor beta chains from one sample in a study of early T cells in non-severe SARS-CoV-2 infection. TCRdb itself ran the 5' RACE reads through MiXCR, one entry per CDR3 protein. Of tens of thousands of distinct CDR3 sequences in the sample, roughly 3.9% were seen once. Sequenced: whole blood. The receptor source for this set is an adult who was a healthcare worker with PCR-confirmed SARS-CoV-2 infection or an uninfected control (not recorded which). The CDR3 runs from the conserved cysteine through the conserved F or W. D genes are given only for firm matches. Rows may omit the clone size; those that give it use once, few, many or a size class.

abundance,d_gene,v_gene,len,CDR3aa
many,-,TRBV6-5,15,CASSLSSGEVQPQHF
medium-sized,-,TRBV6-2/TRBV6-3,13,CASSRGSNSPLHF
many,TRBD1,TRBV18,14,CASSPTDRVYGYTF
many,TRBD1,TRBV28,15,CASSPRDRPNQPQHF
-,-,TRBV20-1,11,CSARVLETQYF
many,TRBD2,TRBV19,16,CASKGLAGVGYNEQFF
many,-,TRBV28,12,CASTLKTSEAFF
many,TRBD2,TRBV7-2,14,CASSLGGGVDTQYF
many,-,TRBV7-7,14,CASSTPGGSGELFF
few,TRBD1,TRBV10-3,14,CATTGTGGTDTQYF
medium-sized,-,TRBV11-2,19,CASSLVPLRYGSNQETQYF
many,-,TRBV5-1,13,CASSAGSNTEAFF
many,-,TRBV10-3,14,CAISGPGAADTQYF
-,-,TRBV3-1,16,CASSQGQSIMSSEAFF
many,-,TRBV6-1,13,CASSGGVATEAFF
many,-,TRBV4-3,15,CASTPAAGTNYGYTF
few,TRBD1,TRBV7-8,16,CASSLVGTGITGELFF
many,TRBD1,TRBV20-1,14,CSASTGGNNQPQHF
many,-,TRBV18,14,CASSPKQLNTEAFF
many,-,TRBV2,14,CASSEAGGPTEAFF
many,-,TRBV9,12,CASSPRTGTQYF
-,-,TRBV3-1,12,CASSQGNTEAFF
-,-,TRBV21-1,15,CASSKEDREAGELFF
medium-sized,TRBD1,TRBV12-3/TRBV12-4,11,CASSQGVEAFF
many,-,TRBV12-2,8,CASSGYTF
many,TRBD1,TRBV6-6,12,CASSPSRTGLNF
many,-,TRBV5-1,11,CASSLGNEQFF
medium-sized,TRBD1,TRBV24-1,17,CATSDFGTGQGMDTQYF
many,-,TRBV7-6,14,CASSLDRRRYGYTF
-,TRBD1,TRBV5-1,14,CASSSGQGYSPLHF
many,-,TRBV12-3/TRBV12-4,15,CASSLWGGPGNTIYF
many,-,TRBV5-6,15,CASSLSFRPQETQYF
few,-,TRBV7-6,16,CASSLAHPGGTGELFF
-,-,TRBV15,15,CATSRVPGPQETQYF
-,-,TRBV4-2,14,CASSQEGTNQPQHF
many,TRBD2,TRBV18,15,CASSRDPSTGTSYDF
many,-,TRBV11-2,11,CASSLGFGAFF
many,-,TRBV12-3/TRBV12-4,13,CASSLGVNYGYTF
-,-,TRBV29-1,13,CSVVAGWGTEAFF
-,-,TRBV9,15,CASTVGTDKGNTQYF
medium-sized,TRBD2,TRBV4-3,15,CASSQTSGRADEQYF
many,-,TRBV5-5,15,CASSLYGQRNEKLFF
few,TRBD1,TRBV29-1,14,CSAQDRQSGNTIYF
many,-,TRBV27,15,CASSDTKSSYNEQFF
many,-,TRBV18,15,CASSPPADNTGELFF
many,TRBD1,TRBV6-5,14,CASRRQGSNEKLFF
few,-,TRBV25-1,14,CASSDGAAQETQYF
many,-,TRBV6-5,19,CASMRRTPSGRYHTGELFF
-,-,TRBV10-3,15,CAISVDLKSTDTQYF
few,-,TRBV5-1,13,CASSLDFGETQYF
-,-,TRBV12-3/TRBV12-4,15,CASSFDRVGYNEQFF
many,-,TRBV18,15,CASSPLQQGTDTQYF
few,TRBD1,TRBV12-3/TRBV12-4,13,CASSWGQQETQYF
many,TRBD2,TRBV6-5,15,CASSLGAGVGETQYF
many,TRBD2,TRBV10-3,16,CAIKPSGGGTSYEQYF
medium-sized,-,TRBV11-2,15,CASSFFGAAADTQYF
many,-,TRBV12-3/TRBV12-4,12,CASSLSRYEQYF